This T cell receptor (beta chain) came from a study of molecular identifiers for immune sequencing clone quantification. In the case of this clonotype: With a much larger clone just one base away, this may be a read error. The final CDR3 position lacks the conserved phenylalanine or tryptophan, pointing to a likely read error.

TCRdb recomputed calls from the PCR reads with MiXCR, one row per CDR3 protein. The sample consists of 300,000 to 400,000 distinct CDR3 sequences, 20% to 25% of them appearing once. Naive CD8 sequencing libraries were generated from roughly 20,000 to 1,000,000 sorted cells, with 10%, 30% or 50% RNA as input. A CD8+CD4-CCR7+CD45RA+ gate was used to sort naive CD8 T cells. The V and J ends lost 5 bases and 7 bases respectively, with 8 bases between them. The germline gives CDR1 DFQATT, CDR2 SNEGSKA (reference sequence). This CDR3 is built from 10 residues. Sequencing used naive CD8+ T cells from blood, with Jurkat cell RNA spiked in. Described subset: FACS-sorted CD8+CD4-CCR7+CD45RA+ naive T cells. The genes are TRBV20-1 and TRBJ1-1, with no clear D. This TCR was recovered from a human donor in good health. Some libraries in this study had Jurkat cell RNA spiked in. This chain's CDR3 is CSALRSEAFS. The CDR3 DNA is TGCAGTGCTCTTCGCAGTGAAGCTTTCTCT.